The sequence of this T cell receptor (beta chain) was determined in a study of long-term antiretroviral therapy in people with HIV. This clone was found once. The authors ran the immunoSEQ assay, v3.0, at survey level. Clones were read by immunoSEQ multiplex PCR, and TCRdb kept only the in-frame ones, dropping some. The sample includes several thousand clones, more than 65% of them seen just once. Germline V gene sequence: CDR1 SEHNR, CDR2 FQNEAQ (reference sequence). The CDR3 runs 12 residues. V was pared by 0 bases and J by 7 bases, with 7 bases between. The sample was unsorted PBMCs, taken around 2.6 years before starting antiretroviral therapy. This receptor was identified in a man in his forties with HIV. The chain is built from TRBV7-9 and TRBJ2-7; D is undetermined. CDR3 coding DNA: TGTGCCAGCAGCTTAGCGCAGTGGGAGCAGTACTTC. It yields the protein CASSLAQWEQYF.